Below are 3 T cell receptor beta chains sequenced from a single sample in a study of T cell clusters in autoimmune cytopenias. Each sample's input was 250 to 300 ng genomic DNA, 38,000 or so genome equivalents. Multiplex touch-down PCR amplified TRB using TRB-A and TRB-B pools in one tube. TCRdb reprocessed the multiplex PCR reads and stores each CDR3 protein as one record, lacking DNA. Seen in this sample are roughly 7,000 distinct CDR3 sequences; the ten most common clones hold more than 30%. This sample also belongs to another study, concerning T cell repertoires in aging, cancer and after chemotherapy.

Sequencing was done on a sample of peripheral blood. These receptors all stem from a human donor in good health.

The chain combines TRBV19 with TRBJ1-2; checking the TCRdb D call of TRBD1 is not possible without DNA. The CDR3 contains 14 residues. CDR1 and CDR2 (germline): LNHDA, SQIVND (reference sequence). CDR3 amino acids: CASSRGGAEYGYTF.

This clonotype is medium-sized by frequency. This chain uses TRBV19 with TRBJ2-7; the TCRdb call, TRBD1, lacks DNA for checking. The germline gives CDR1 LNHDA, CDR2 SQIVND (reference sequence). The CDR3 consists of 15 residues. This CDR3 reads CASSIVGHSSYEQYF.

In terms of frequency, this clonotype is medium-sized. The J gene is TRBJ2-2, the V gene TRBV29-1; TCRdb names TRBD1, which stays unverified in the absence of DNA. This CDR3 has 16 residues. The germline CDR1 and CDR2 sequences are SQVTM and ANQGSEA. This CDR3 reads CSVPGSGQGGSGELFF.